One and the same sample provided the 13 T cell receptor beta chains below, sequenced in a study of identical twins. In TCRdb, the 5' RACE reads were re-called with MiXCR into one record per CDR3 protein. The data show 700,000 or so distinct CDR3 sequences, around 21% seen once. The sample also formed part of further work on T cells expressing NK-cell markers.

Sequencing input: PBMCs. These receptors originate from a woman younger than 30 in good health.

The table lists this clonotype with a few counts. V usage is TRBV29-1 and J usage is TRBJ2-3; the match to TRBD2 covers 9 bases. J gave up 3 bases and V 4 bases, and 5 bases lay outside the gene matches. The germline V gene encodes CDR1 SQVTM and CDR2 ANQGSEA. The CDR3 contains 14 residues. The CDR3, as DNA: TGCAGCGTTGTTCCCAGCGGGGGGACAGATACGCAGTATTTT. Translated: CSVVPSGGTDTQYF.

This clonotype has a handful of counts. This chain uses TRBV7-8 with TRBJ2-7; tentatively, D is TRBD1 (6 bases). Trimming removed 5 bases at V and 6 bases at J, with 14 bases between. This CDR3 contains 13 residues. Germline V CDR1 and CDR2: SGHVS, FQNEAQ. The CDR3 spells CASSTDRFREQYF. The CDR3 DNA follows: TGTGCCAGCAGCACAGACAGGTTTCGCGAGCAGTACTTC.

This clonotype was seen more than once but under ten times. The chain combines TRBV5-1 with TRBJ2-1; D may be TRBD2 (6 bases). The CDR3 is made up of 16 amino acids. V lost 2 bases and J 0 bases, leaving 12 bases between the germline ends. Germline lookup yields CDR1 SGHRS and CDR2 YFSETQ. The CDR3 coding sequence is TGCGCCAGCAGCTTTCGAGCGGGCGCCTCCTACAATGAGCAGTTCTTC. Its protein is CASSFRAGASYNEQFF.

This chain links TRBV29-1 with TRBJ1-1; 7 nucleotides align to TRBD1. The V segment lost 1 base and the J segment 4 bases; nucleotides outside the gene matches: 3. Germline CDR1 SQVTM, CDR2 ANQGSEA. This CDR3 contains 13 residues. This chain's CDR3 is CSVEVTGVTEAFF. As DNA, the CDR3 is TGCAGCGTTGAAGTAACAGGGGTCACTGAAGCTTTCTTT.

The CDR3 spells CASSLAGQPSYEQYF. CDR3 sequence (DNA): TGTGCCAGCAGCTTAGCCGGACAGCCCTCCTACGAGCAGTACTTC. The chain combines TRBV7-2 with TRBJ2-7; possible D gene TRBD1, 6 bases. The CDR3 has 15 amino acids. Trimming took 0 bases from V and 0 from J, leaving 9 bases between them. The germline V gene has CDR1 SGHTA and CDR2 FQGNSA.

DNA for the CDR3: TGTGCCAGCAGTGGGCTTTTCGGGCAGGCGATCCCAGATACGCAGTATTTT. Translated, it gives CASSGLFGQAIPDTQYF. This rearrangement joins TRBV6-1 to TRBJ2-3; D not resolved. V lost 4 bases and J 4 bases, leaving 21 bases between the germline ends. The CDR3 is 17 amino acids. The germline V gene encodes CDR1 MNHNS and CDR2 SASEGT.

This clonotype showed up just a few times. CDR3 sequence (DNA): TGCAGCGTCGCCGGAGGGTTTTCCTACGAGCAGTACTTC. Protein product: CSVAGGFSYEQYF. J is TRBJ2-7 and V is TRBV29-1; perhaps TRBD2 as D (6 bases). The germline V and J ends were trimmed by 6 bases and 1 base, with 13 bases remaining between them. CDR3 length: 13 amino acids. Germline CDR1 reads SQVTM; CDR2 reads ANQGSEA.

Only a few counts were recorded for this clonotype. The V gene is TRBV7-9, the J gene TRBJ2-7; D may be TRBD2 (6 bases). Germline CDR1 reads SEHNR; CDR2 reads FQNEAQ (reference sequence). Trimming pared 6 bases from V and 1 base from J, leaving 13 bases between. This CDR3 has 14 amino acids. The CDR3 region has the DNA TGTGCCAGCAGGGAGGGGCCGAGATCCTACGAGCAGTACTTC. Translation gives CASREGPRSYEQYF.

This clonotype was detected a few times. This chain uses TRBV27 with TRBJ1-5; TRBD1 agrees at 10 bases. This CDR3 spans 13 amino acids. Germline lookup yields CDR1 MNHEY and CDR2 SMNVEV (reference sequence). The junction had 1 base not matched to a gene; V was cut back by 7 bases and J by 4 bases. Written as DNA, the CDR3 is TGTGCCAGCAAGGACAGGGGGAATCAGCCCCAGCATTTT. It encodes CASKDRGNQPQHF.

This chain uses TRBV20-1 with TRBJ2-7; D unclear. The germline V gene encodes CDR1 DFQATT and CDR2 SNEGSKA (reference sequence). This CDR3 spans 11 amino acids. Trimming took 5 bases from V and 3 from J, leaving 8 bases between them. The CDR3 reads CSALDHYEQYF. The CDR3 nucleotides read TGCAGTGCTCTCGACCACTACGAGCAGTACTTC.

This chain links TRBV18 with TRBJ2-5, with 9 bases identical to TRBD1. V lost 2 bases to trimming and J lost 5 bases; unmatched junction nucleotides: 3. This CDR3 contains 14 residues. Per germline, CDR1 KGHSH and CDR2 LQKENI. CDR3 in amino acids: CASSPKGQGETQYF. The DNA for the CDR3 is TGTGCCAGCTCACCAAAGGGACAGGGTGAGACCCAGTACTTC.

This clonotype was detected a few times. The chain employs TRBV11-2 and TRBJ2-7; D is possibly TRBD1 (6 bases). The CDR3 runs 15 residues. V was clipped by 4 bases and J by 6 bases, with 19 bases between them. Per the germline V gene, CDR1 is SGHAT and CDR2 is FQNNGV. Here the CDR3 DNA reads TGTGCCAGCAGCTATTTATCAGGGGACGTCTTCGAGCAGTACTTC. Protein: CASSYLSGDVFEQYF.

This clonotype was seen a handful of times. The V and J genes are TRBV4-3 and TRBJ2-1; 9 positions agree with TRBD2. The junction had 7 bases not matched to a gene; V was cut back by 5 bases and J by 5 bases. This CDR3 spans 15 amino acids. CDR1 and CDR2 from the germline V gene are LGHNA and YSLEER. The chain's CDR3 is CASSVEGLANNEQFF. In nucleotides, the CDR3 is TGCGCCAGCAGCGTCGAGGGACTAGCTAACAATGAGCAGTTCTTC.